Sequencing of this TCR beta chain was carried out in a study of shared clonotypes between healthy human individuals (dated by TCRdb to about 2020). Notes on the research overall: The cohort included three men and two women between 18 and 49 years of age. Each donor's leukapheresis produced roughly between roughly 0.94 and 9.5 billion PBMCs. To increase sequencing depth and limit assay-specific biases, different laboratories used diverse techniques to prepare libraries and sequence TCR repertoires. To estimate repertoire size and how much clonotypes are shared between individuals, the study performed deep sequencing of blood TCR repertoires from 4 to 6 healthy adults. Per donor, three plates each were used for CD4 naive and CD4 memory, two for CD8 naive, and one for CD8 memory. Broader findings and caveats from the paper: Only blood was sampled, and tissue TCR repertoires likely differ from those in blood. Rarefaction of sorted-subset datasets indicated incomplete sequencing despite the large sequencing depth. Based on pairwise subsampling, the degree of clonotype sharing among donors was expected to be affected by sequencing depth. The small number of donors limited the genetic and exposure-history diversity represented. Sharing across several donors was observed for about 4.8% of naive CD4, under 4% of naive CD8, around 2.5% of memory CD4, and about 0.4% of memory CD8 clonotypes. Naive subsets generally had larger estimated clonotype richness than memory subsets. Clonotypes shared by all four sorted-subset donors showed higher generation probabilities than non-shared clonotypes.

CD8 naive samples consisted of CD45RO-negative cells that were positively selected for CCR7, yielding a CD45RA+CCR7+ population without TemRA cells. Donors were healthy HIV-negative adults with no recently reported acute infections or vaccinations. Every donor was a Caucasian adult living in Nashville, Tennessee, USA. Blood was obtained by leukapheresis, after which PBMCs were separated by Ficoll-Histopaque density gradient centrifugation and cryopreserved in liquid nitrogen vapor phase. Analytical flow cytometry was used to check the purity and quantity of every magnetically sorted T cell population. From each sorted fraction, genomic DNA was isolated and quantified by UV absorbance on a Nanodrop 2000c. Using the deep immunoSEQ assay, TCR CDR3 regions were amplified from genomic DNA by multiplex PCR. Extracted genomic DNA from each cell subset was distributed evenly across all wells of several immunoSEQ 96-well plates, and each plate was treated as a replicate. For sorted subsets, each replicate PCR was loaded with about 200 ng genomic DNA, equivalent to about 30,000 T cell genomes. The purified libraries were quantified using a Qubit 3.0 fluorometer, sized with a Bioanalyzer 2100, and then quantified again using the KAPA Library Quantification kit. A separate single-read 150-cycle Illumina NextSeq 550 flow cell was used to sequence each immunoSEQ 96-well plate. The authors processed their data as follows. Because only junctional sequences without quality scores were contained in the immunoSEQ output, filtering matching that applied to full-length reads could not be performed. To assign V/J genes and CDR3, sequences were annotated using PyIR, a Python wrapper for IgBLAST v1.9, with IMGT germline references. Reads were filtered out if the reads had weak V/J assignments (E-value above 1e-6), no CDR3, stop codons, out-of-frame junctions, or ambiguous translated residues. A V3J clonotype was defined by an identical inferred V gene, J gene, and CDR3 amino acid sequence. To compute the percentage overlap between repertoires, the number of shared unique clonotypes was divided by the size of the smaller repertoire. Three approaches were used to assess repertoire richness: RTK rarefaction, the Chao1 estimator, and Recon v2.1 estimates of unobserved clonotypes. For all TCRbeta clonotypes obtained by the gDNA method from several donors, generation probabilities were computed with OLGA. The table comes from immuneACCESS by way of TCRdb, which keeps in-frame sequences with V and J called. Part of the clones is missing from these tables; in studies checked, under half for an unresolved V gene and the rest for unknown reasons. Clonal size and the V and J genes are those of that table, whereas D and trimming came from the DNA. Across this sample there are 500,000 to 700,000 clones, with 85% to 95% seen only once. Jointly, the top ten make up about 0.11% of the sample.

Spanning cysteine to phenylalanine, the CDR3 consists of 14 amino acids. Only the CDR3 part of the read is kept: 42 bases, read in frame from the first base. Reading the germline V gene (reference sequence) gives CDR1 MNHNY and CDR2 SVGAGI. V and J lose 6 bases and 0 bases, and a span of 8 bases separates them. Details on this clone: It has no known antigen specificity. No base quality information exists; no much larger clone differs at one position.

This clonotype was obtained from a woman aged 30 to 39 in good health. The chain was built from TRBV6-6 and TRBJ2-2; TRBD1 could be the D gene, as 5 bases match. Sequenced sample: naive CD8+ T cells sorted from blood. The sample's cell subset or site label, in plain terms: CD45RA+CCR7+. The base sequence is TGTGCCAGCAGCCCGACAGCGAACACCGGGGAGCTGTTTTTT. Its protein is CASSPTANTGELFF.